A single T cell receptor (beta chain) is shown here with its context. The antigen is undetermined. The CDR3 length is 15 residues. With 5 bases removed from V and 2 bases from J, the gap between germline ends came to 14 bases. CDR1 is LNHDA, CDR2 SQIVND, per germline (reference sequence). The sample belongs to a study of cytomegalovirus exposure and HLA in healthy donors. Overall study: There were around 100 million unique TCR beta sequences, drawn from approximately 190 million T cells, in an earlier analysis. Broader study findings: An apparent linkage of common viral pathogens to several of the most significant clusters emerged in a later analysis.

PCR employed 60 Vbeta and 13 Jbeta primers. Study processing details: Roughly 10 million shared chains were among the roughly 78 million unique TCR beta chains that a later analysis counted. Here immunoSEQ multiplex PCR was the method, and the copy in TCRdb shows in-frame clones only, minus some. V, J and clone size are taken as reported in that table, and D and trimming were inferred from the DNA itself. The data contain about 200,000 clones, 65% to 90% of them seen just once; the ten biggest clones take up approximately 1.5%. All the people who gave samples were healthy bone marrow donors. The source is a girl aged 5 to 17 in good health and CMV-seronegative. The chain couples TRBV19 to TRBJ2-3, with a tentative D call TRBD2 (7 bases). Sequenced sample: PBMCs. The CDR3 reads CASSARGANTDTQYF. CDR3 in DNA: TGTGCCAGTAGTGCTCGGGGGGCCAACACAGATACGCAGTATTTT.